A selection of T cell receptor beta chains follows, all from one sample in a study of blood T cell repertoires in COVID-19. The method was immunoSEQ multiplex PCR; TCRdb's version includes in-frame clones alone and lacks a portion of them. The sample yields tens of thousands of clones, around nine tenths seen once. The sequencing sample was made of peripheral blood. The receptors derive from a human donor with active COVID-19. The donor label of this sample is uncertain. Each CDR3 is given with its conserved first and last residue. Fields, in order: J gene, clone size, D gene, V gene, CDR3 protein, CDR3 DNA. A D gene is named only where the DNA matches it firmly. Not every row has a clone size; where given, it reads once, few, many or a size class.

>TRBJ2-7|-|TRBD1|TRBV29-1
CSVGTGDHGEQYF
TGCAGCGTCGGGACAGGGGATCACGGGGAGCAGTACTTC
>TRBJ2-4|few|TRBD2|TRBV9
CASSGLAGGAKNIQYF
TGTGCCAGCAGCGGGTTAGCGGGAGGAGCCAAAAACATTCAGTACTTC
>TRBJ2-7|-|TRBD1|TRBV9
CASSPNVDRDYEQYF
TGTGCCAGCAGCCCGAACGTGGACAGGGATTACGAGCAGTACTTC
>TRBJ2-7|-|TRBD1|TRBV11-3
CASRYRGTGPYEQYF
TGTGCCAGCAGGTACCGAGGGACAGGGCCCTACGAGCAGTACTTC
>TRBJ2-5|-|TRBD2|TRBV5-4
CASSPFSSGGWVTQYF
TGTGCCAGCAGCCCATTCTCCAGCGGGGGGTGGGTGACCCAGTACTTC
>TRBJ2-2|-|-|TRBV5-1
CASRRGYGTGELFF
TGCGCCAGCCGTCGGGGATACGGAACCGGGGAGCTGTTTTTT
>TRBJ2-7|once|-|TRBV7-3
CASSQQGSYEQYF
TGTGCCAGCAGCCAACAGGGCTCCTACGAGCAGTACTTC
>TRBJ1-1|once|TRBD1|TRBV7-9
CASSSIRDRGMRSFF
TGTGCCAGCAGCTCAATCCGGGACAGGGGTATGCGGTCTTTCTTT
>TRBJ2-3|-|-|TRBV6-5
CASSMSGDSTDTQYF
TGTGCCAGCAGTATGTCAGGGGATTCCACAGATACGCAGTATTTT
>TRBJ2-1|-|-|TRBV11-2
CASSLRSNRNAASYNEQFF
TGTGCCAGCAGCTTAAGGAGCAACCGAAATGCTGCATCTTACAATGAGCAGTTCTTC
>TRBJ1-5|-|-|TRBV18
CASSPLPSNQPQHF
TGTGCCAGCTCACCTCTACCTAGCAATCAGCCCCAGCATTTT
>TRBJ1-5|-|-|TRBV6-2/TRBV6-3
CASSKDRNYNQPQHF
TGTGCCAGCAGCAAAGACAGAAACTACAATCAGCCCCAGCATTTT
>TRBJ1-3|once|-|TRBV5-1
CASRADSGNTIYF
TGCGCCAGCAGGGCAGACTCTGGAAACACCATATATTTT
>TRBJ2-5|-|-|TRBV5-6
CASSLTRQETQYF
TGTGCCAGCAGCCTGACTAGACAAGAGACCCAGTACTTC
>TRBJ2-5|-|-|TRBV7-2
CASSPDSFLETQYF
TGTGCCAGCAGCCCAGACAGCTTCCTAGAGACCCAGTACTTC
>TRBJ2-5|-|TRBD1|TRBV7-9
CASSLWGQVQETQYF
TGTGCCAGCAGCTTATGGGGACAGGTTCAAGAGACCCAGTACTTC
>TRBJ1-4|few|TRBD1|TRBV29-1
CSVTGTGNEKLFF
TGCAGCGTGACCGGGACAGGGAATGAAAAACTGTTTTTT
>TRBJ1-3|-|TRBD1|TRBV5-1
CASSQGQGMNTIYF
TGCGCCAGCAGCCAGGGACAGGGGATGAACACCATATATTTT
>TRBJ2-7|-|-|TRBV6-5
CASGRAGEQYF
TGTGCCAGCGGAAGAGCGGGCGAGCAGTACTTC
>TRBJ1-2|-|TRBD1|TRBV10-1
CASSADRASGYTF
TGCGCCAGCAGCGCAGACAGGGCAAGTGGCTACACCTTC
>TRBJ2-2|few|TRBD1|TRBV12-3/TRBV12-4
CASNDRGTGELFF
TGTGCCAGCAATGACAGGGGGACCGGGGAGCTGTTTTTT
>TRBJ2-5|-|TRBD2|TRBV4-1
CASSQGDSGRAETQYF
TGCGCCAGCAGCCAAGGGGATAGCGGGAGGGCAGAGACCCAGTACTTC
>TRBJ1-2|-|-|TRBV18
CASSSGGLDYGYTF
TGTGCCAGCTCCTCCGGGGGGCTGGACTATGGCTACACCTTC
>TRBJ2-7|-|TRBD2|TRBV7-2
CASSAGLAGLYEQYF
TGTGCCAGCAGCGCCGGACTAGCGGGATTGTACGAGCAGTACTTC
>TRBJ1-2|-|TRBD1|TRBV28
CASSLLGDRYGYTF
TGTGCCAGCAGTTTATTAGGGGACAGATATGGCTACACCTTC
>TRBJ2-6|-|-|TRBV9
CASSAEGTLPSGANVLTF
TGTGCCAGCAGCGCAGAGGGGACTCTCCCCTCTGGGGCCAACGTCCTGACTTTC
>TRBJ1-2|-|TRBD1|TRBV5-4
CASSKTGNYGYTF
TGTGCCAGCAGCAAGACAGGGAACTATGGCTACACCTTC
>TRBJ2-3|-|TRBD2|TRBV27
CASSQLAALDTQYF
TGTGCCAGCAGTCAACTAGCGGCATTGGATACGCAGTATTTT
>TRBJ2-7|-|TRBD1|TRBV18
CASSLSGTGDEQYF
TGTGCCAGCTCACTCTCCGGGACAGGGGACGAGCAGTACTTC